A single sample gave rise to the 5 T cell receptor beta chains below, sequenced in a study of blood T cell repertoires in COVID-19. Generated by immunoSEQ multiplex PCR, the TCRdb table keeps only in-frame clones and is missing some. The sample holds under 250,000 clones, around 91% seen once. Specimen: PBMCs or T cells enriched from blood (not recorded which). The source of these receptors is a woman aged 18 to 35 in a cohort exposed to, infected with or recovered from COVID-19 (not recorded which).

The chain recombines TRBV2 with TRBJ2-3, with D perhaps TRBD1 (5 bases). V was clipped by 4 bases and J by 3 bases, with 20 bases between them. CDR1 and CDR2 (germline): SNHLY, FYNNEI. This CDR3 region has 17 residues. CDR3 region: CASSGGLAGKLTDTQYF. For the CDR3, the DNA is TGTGCCAGCAGTGGAGGATTGGCAGGGAAACTGACAGATACGCAGTATTTT.

CDR3 sequence: CASSTTGTAAYNEQFF. The CDR3 nucleotides read TGCGCCAGCAGCACCACCGGGACAGCGGCCTACAATGAGCAGTTCTTC. This chain links TRBV5-1 with TRBJ2-1; 7 bases match TRBD1. Germline V gives CDR1 SGHRS, CDR2 YFSETQ. Losses at the gene ends were 4 bases for V and 2 bases for J; bases not matched to a gene: 9. The CDR3 consists of 16 residues.

The V and J genes are TRBV5-4 and TRBJ1-4, with 7 bases aligning to TRBD1. The CDR3 runs to 14 residues. The junction had 6 bases not matched to a gene; V was cut back by 2 bases and J by 8 bases. Germline values: CDR1 SGHNT, CDR2 YYREEE (reference sequence). CDR3 loop: CASSFRGAEEKLFF. The CDR3 nucleotides are TGTGCCAGCAGCTTCAGGGGGGCGGAGGAAAAACTGTTTTTT.

This chain joins TRBV7-3 and TRBJ1-2; 9 bases line up with TRBD1. CDR1 SGHTA and CDR2 FQGTGA come from the germline V gene. The CDR3 extends over 13 amino acids. J was trimmed by 8 bases and V by 5 bases; bases with no gene match: 6. CDR3 sequence (DNA): TGTGCCAGCAGCACGGGACAGGGATACGGCTACACCTTC. Its translation is CASSTGQGYGYTF.

This chain links TRBV9 with TRBJ1-1; 7 nucleotides line up with TRBD1. Germline V gene data show CDR1 as SGDLS and CDR2 as YYNGEE. Trimming took 4 bases from V and 0 from J; bases not matched to a gene: 6. The CDR3 spans 15 residues. As DNA, the CDR3 is TGTGCCAGCAGCTTCAGTGGGACAGTGAACACTGAAGCTTTCTTT. Its translation: CASSFSGTVNTEAFF.